The rows below give T cell receptor beta chains drawn from one sample of a study of CD8 T cells in ankylosing spondylitis. Each CDR3 protein gets one entry after TCRdb re-called the 5' RACE reads with MiXCR. This sample has 450,000 to 550,000 distinct CDR3 sequences, with 5.3% found just once. The material sequenced was blood, either unsorted or a sorted T cell fraction (not recorded which). The source of these receptors is a male donor with ankylosing spondylitis. Each CDR3 is given with its conserved first and last residue. D genes are given only for firm matches. Rows give clone size only sometimes, using once, few, many, or a class for an expanded clone.

j_gene | abundance | d_gene | v_gene | CDR3nt | CDR3aa
TRBJ1-1 | many | TRBD1 | TRBV6-5 | TGTGCCAGCAGTTACTTGACAGGGATCGGCAGGGACACTGAAGCTTTCTTT | CASSYLTGIGRDTEAFF
TRBJ2-1 | many | . | TRBV29-1 | TGCAGCGTTGCGAGGGCGCCCTACAATGAGCAGTTCTTC | CSVARAPYNEQFF
TRBJ2-7 | many | TRBD2 | TRBV20-1 | TGCAGTGCGCCAAATTCCGGGACTAGGATAACGAGCGAGCAGTACTTC | CSAPNSGTRITSEQYF
TRBJ2-1 | many | . | TRBV29-1 | TGCAGCGTGCAGAGCCCGGGGTTAAACAATGAGCAGTTCTTC | CSVQSPGLNNEQFF
TRBJ2-3 | many | . | TRBV29-1 | TGCAGCGTTGGGTTGCAGGGGCCGGCAGATACGCAGTATTTT | CSVGLQGPADTQYF
TRBJ2-1 | . | . | TRBV18 | TGTGCCAGCTCACCAAGGAATAAGGGGGACAATGAGCAGTTCTTC | CASSPRNKGDNEQFF
TRBJ2-7 | . | TRBD1 | TRBV5-5 | TGTGCCAGCAGCTTTGGGACAGGGAAGAACGAGCAGTACTTC | CASSFGTGKNEQYF
TRBJ2-7 | few | . | TRBV20-1 | TGCAGTGCTAGTCGTCCCAGCTACGAGCAGTACTTC | CSASRPSYEQYF
TRBJ1-1 | many | . | TRBV20-1 | TGCAGTGCTCCGGACTGGCCGAACACTGAAGCTTTCTTT | CSAPDWPNTEAFF
TRBJ2-1 | many | TRBD1 | TRBV15 | TGTGCCACCAGCAGAGATCTTGGGACAGGGGTAAATGAGCAGTTCTTC | CATSRDLGTGVNEQFF
TRBJ1-2 | many | TRBD1 | TRBV4-3 | TGCGCCAGCAGCCAGTTTTACAGGGGTGGCTACACCTTC | CASSQFYRGGYTF
TRBJ1-5 | many | . | TRBV28 | TGTGCCAGCAGTTCGAACAGGAGGGGCAATCAGCCCCAGCATTTT | CASSSNRRGNQPQHF
TRBJ1-2 | many | . | TRBV11-2 | TGTGCCAGCAGCTTAGACTACGCCAGACAAGAATACACCTTC | CASSLDYARQEYTF
TRBJ2-7 | many | TRBD1 | TRBV5-1 | TGCGCCAGCAGCTTCCAGGGGGCTACGGAGCAGTACTTC | CASSFQGATEQYF
TRBJ2-5 | many | . | TRBV7-9 | TGTGCCAGCAGCAGGGTTGTCGAGACCCAGTACTTC | CASSRVVETQYF
TRBJ2-4 | many | . | TRBV4-2 | TGTGCCAGCAGCCAAGATGGACAAAACATTCAGTACTTC | CASSQDGQNIQYF
TRBJ2-1 | many | TRBD2 | TRBV11-2 | TGTGCCAGCAGCAACGGACTAGCGAATGAGCAGTTCTTC | CASSNGLANEQFF
TRBJ2-5 | many | . | TRBV7-2 | TGTGCCAGCACCGGACGAATCCAAGAGACCCAGTACTTC | CASTGRIQETQYF
TRBJ1-3 | many | . | TRBV15 | TGTGCCACCAGCAGAGAGTACGACAGTCACTCTGGAAACACCATATATTTT | CATSREYDSHSGNTIYF
TRBJ2-1 | many | . | TRBV6-6 | TGTGCCAGCAGTTACCCAGCTAGCGATGAGCAGTTCTTC | CASSYPASDEQFF
TRBJ2-2 | . | . | TRBV20-1 | TGCAGTGCTAGAGACTCGGCGCGGGACCTCCAAACCGGGGAGCTGTTTTTT | CSARDSARDLQTGELFF
TRBJ2-7 | many | TRBD2 | TRBV7-9 | TGTGCCAGCAGCTTCAGGACTAGCGGGGCCTACGAGCAGTACTTC | CASSFRTSGAYEQYF
TRBJ2-7 | many | . | TRBV5-1 | TGCGCCAGCAGCTTGACCCCCGGCGGAGGGATGTGGCAGTACTTC | CASSLTPGGGMWQYF
TRBJ1-5 | once | TRBD1 | TRBV24-1 | TGTGCCACCAGTGCCTCACAGGGGAATCAGCCCCAGCATTTT | CATSASQGNQPQHF
TRBJ1-2 | many | TRBD1 | TRBV6-1 | TGTGCCAGCAGCAGGGGGCTCGGCGGTGGCTACACCTTC | CASSRGLGGGYTF
TRBJ2-5 | many | TRBD2 | TRBV27 | TGTGCCAGCAGTTTATTCGGGCTAGCGGGAGGAGATAGCGAGACCCAGTACTTC | CASSLFGLAGGDSETQYF
TRBJ1-1 | many | . | TRBV7-2 | TGTGCCAGCAGCTTAGTGAGGGGCTACACTGAAGCTTTCTTT | CASSLVRGYTEAFF
TRBJ2-1 | many | TRBD2 | TRBV4-1 | TGCGCCAGCAGCCAAGGACTAGCGGGAGGACTCGGCCCTGGGCCCTACAATGAGCAGTTCTTC | CASSQGLAGGLGPGPYNEQFF
TRBJ2-5 | many | TRBD1 | TRBV15 | TGTGCCACCAGCCTCCCTTATGGACAGGGGGATCAAGAGACCCAGTACTTC | CATSLPYGQGDQETQYF
TRBJ2-7 | many | . | TRBV27 | TGTGCCAGCAGAAGGGTAGTGAGCGAGCAGTACTTC | CASRRVVSEQYF
TRBJ2-3 | many | TRBD2 | TRBV7-2 | TGTGCCAGCAGCTCCCAACTAGCGGTGGGCACAGATACGCAGTATTTT | CASSSQLAVGTDTQYF
TRBJ1-1 | many | . | TRBV5-6 | TGCGCCAGCAGCTTGGTTGGTCTGAACACTGAAGCTTTCTTT | CASSLVGLNTEAFF
TRBJ2-1 | . | TRBD1 | TRBV7-6 | TGTGCCAGCAGCGACAGGGCGGGTGATGAGCAGTTCTTC | CASSDRAGDEQFF
TRBJ2-3 | few | TRBD2 | TRBV7-3 | TGTGCCAGCAGCTCCCCCTCGACTAGCGGGGGCACAGATACGCAGTATTTT | CASSSPSTSGGTDTQYF
TRBJ2-7 | many | . | TRBV7-2 | TGCGCCAGCAGCTTGGAAGTCAGCTCCTACGAGCAGTACTTC | CASSLEVSSYEQYF
TRBJ2-2 | many | . | TRBV5-1 | TGCGCCAGCAGCAGCCGGCTAGACGGGGAGCTGTTTTTT | CASSSRLDGELFF
TRBJ2-7 | many | . | TRBV5-1 | TGCGCCAGCAGCTTCCTCTCGGGCACAGGAGACTACGAGCAGTACTTC | CASSFLSGTGDYEQYF
TRBJ2-2 | many | TRBD1 | TRBV18 | TGTGCCAGCTCACCCTCGACAGGGGGGATGAACACCGGGGAGCTGTTTTTT | CASSPSTGGMNTGELFF
TRBJ2-5 | many | . | TRBV4-3 | TGCGCCAGCAGCCAAGATCAAGGACAAGAGACCCAGTACTTC | CASSQDQGQETQYF
TRBJ1-4 | many | TRBD1 | TRBV12-3/TRBV12-4 | TGTGCCAGCAGCAGGGACAGAACGGTTGAAAAACTGTTTTTT | CASSRDRTVEKLFF